The entry below describes one TCR beta chain. Antigen specificity is unknown. Mouse gene names apply. The observed sequence ends 1 residue before the CDR3 terminus, with the missing tail filled in from the germline J gene. The source of the sample is a study of tissue T cells after allogeneic stem cell transplantation. Study-level results: Blood and spleen captured only part of the tissue TCR repertoire. This small cohort was clinically heterogeneous, and sampling depth was a limitation.

CDR1 is LGHNA, CDR2 YNLKQL, per germline (reference sequence). The CDR3 loop spans 14 amino acids. The V and J ends lost 6 bases and 6 bases, in that order; junction bases with no gene match: 5. TCRbeta CDR3 was sequenced at survey depth with template counts. Generated by immunoSEQ multiplex PCR, the TCRdb table keeps only in-frame clones and is missing some. The table shows some 650 clones, with 55% to 75% occurring only once. The chain employs TRBV5 and TRBJ1-3; 10 bases agree with TRBD1. This receptor was obtained from a female BALB/c mouse in good health. Mouse strain MHC haplotype: H2-d. Sequencing was done on a sample of lymph node tissue. CDR3 sequence: CASSPDRGVNTLYF. CDR3 bases read: TGTGCCAGCAGTCCGGACAGGGGGGTAAATACGCTCTAT.